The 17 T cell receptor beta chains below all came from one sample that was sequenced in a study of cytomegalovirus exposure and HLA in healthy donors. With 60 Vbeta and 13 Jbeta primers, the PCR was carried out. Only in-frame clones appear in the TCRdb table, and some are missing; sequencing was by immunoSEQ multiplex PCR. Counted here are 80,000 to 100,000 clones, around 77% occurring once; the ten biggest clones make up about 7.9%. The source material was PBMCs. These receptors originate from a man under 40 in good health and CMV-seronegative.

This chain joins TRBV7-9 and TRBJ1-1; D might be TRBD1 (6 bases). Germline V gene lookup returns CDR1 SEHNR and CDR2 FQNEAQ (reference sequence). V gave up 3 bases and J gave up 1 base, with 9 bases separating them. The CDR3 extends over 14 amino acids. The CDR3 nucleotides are TGTGCCAGCAGCTTCGGACAGAAGAACACTGAAGCTTTCTTT. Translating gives CASSFGQKNTEAFF.

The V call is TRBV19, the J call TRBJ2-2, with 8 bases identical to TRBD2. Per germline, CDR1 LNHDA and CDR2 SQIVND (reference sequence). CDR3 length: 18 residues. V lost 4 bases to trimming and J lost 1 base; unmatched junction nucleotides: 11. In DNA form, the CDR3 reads TGTGCCAGTAGTACCATTCCTCGACTAGCGAGGAACACCGGGGAGCTGTTTTTT. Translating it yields CASSTIPRLARNTGELFF.

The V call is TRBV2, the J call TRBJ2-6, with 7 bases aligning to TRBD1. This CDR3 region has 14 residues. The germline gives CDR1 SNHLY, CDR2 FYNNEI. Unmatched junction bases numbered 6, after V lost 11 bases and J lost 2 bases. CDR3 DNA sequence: TGTGCCGGATTGGGGACAGCTGGGGCCAACGTCCTGACTTTC. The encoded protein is CAGLGTAGANVLTF.

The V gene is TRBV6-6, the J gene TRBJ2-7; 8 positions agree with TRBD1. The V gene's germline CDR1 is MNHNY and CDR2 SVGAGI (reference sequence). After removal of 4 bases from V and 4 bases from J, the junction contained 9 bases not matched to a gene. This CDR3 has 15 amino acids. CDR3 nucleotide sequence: TGTGCCAGCAGTTCCCTCGACAGGGGCGGGTACGAGCAGTACTTC. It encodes CASSSLDRGGYEQYF.

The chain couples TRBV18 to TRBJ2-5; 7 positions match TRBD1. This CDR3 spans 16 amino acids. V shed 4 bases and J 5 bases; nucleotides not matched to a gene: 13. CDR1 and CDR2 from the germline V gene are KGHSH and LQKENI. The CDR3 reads CASSRGQTVSGETQYF. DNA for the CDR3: TGTGCCAGCTCACGGGGACAGACCGTATCCGGGGAGACCCAGTACTTC.

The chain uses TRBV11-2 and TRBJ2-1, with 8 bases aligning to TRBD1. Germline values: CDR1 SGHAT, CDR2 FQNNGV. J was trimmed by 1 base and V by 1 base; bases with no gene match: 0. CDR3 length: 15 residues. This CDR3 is CASSLGQGSYNEQFF. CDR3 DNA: TGTGCCAGCAGCTTAGGACAGGGGTCCTACAATGAGCAGTTCTTC.

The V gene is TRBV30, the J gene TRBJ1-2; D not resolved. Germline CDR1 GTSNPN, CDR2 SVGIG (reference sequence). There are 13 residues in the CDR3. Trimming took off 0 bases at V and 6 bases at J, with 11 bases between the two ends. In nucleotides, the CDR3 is TGTGCCTGGAGTGTTGCGGGGAGAAATGGCTACACCTTC. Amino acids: CAWSVAGRNGYTF.

The CDR3 loop is CATLLRGYSGRARETQYF. The CDR3 DNA reads TGTGCCACCCTCTTAAGGGGATATAGCGGGAGGGCCCGAGAGACCCAGTACTTC. The rearrangement links TRBV21-1 to TRBJ2-5; the table's D call of TRBD2 was not tested on the DNA. TRBV21-1 is described as a pseudogene. The CDR3 covers 18 residues.

In nucleotides, the CDR3 is TGTGCCAGCAGCTTCGGGGGGGAAGGGAACACTGAAGCTTTCTTT. As protein: CASSFGGEGNTEAFF. The V and J genes are TRBV5-4 and TRBJ1-1, with D perhaps matching TRBD1 (5 bases). V lost 2 bases and J lost 1, with 12 bases in between. Germline CDR1 SGHNT, CDR2 YYREEE (reference sequence). This CDR3 has 15 residues. Full variable domain (remainder filled in from reference TRBV5-4 and TRBJ1-1): ETGVTQSPTHLIKTRGQQVTLRCSSQSGHNTVSWYQQALGQGPQFIFQYYREEENGRGNFPPRFSGLQFPNYSSELNVNALELDDSALYLCASSFGGEGNTEAFFGQGTRLTVV.

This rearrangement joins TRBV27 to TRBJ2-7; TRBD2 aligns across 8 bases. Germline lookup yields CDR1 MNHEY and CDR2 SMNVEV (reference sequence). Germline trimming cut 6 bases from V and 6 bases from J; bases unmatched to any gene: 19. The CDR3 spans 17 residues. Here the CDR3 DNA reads TGTGCCAGCAGAACCCTGCTAGCGGGCGCAAAAGCCGGCGAGCAGTACTTC. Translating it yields CASRTLLAGAKAGEQYF.

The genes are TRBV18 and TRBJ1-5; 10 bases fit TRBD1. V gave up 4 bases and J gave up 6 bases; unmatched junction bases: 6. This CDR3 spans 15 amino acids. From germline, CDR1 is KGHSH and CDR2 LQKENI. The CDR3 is CASSLGQGDLQPQHF. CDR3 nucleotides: TGTGCCAGCTCACTTGGACAGGGGGACCTTCAGCCCCAGCATTTT. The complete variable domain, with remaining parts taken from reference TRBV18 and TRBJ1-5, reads NAGVMQNPRHLVRRRGQEARLRCSPMKGHSHVYWYRQLPEEGLKFMVYLQKENIIDESGMPKERFSAEFPKEGPSILRIQQVVRGDSAAYFCASSLGQGDLQPQHFGDGTRLSIL.

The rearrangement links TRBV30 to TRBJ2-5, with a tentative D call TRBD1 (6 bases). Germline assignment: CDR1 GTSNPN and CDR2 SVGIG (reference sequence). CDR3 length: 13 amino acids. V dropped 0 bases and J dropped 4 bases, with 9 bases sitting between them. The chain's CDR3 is CAWSVVRGETQYF. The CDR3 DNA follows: TGTGCCTGGAGTGTTGTCAGGGGAGAGACCCAGTACTTC.

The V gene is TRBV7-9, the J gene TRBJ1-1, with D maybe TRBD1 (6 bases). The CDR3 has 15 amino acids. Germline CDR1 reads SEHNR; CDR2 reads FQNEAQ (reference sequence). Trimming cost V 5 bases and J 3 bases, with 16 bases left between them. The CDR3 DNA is TGTGCCAGCAGCCGCCGGGACACGGGTGACACTGAAGCTTTCTTT. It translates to CASSRRDTGDTEAFF. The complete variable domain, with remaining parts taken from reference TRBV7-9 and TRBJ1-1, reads DTGVSQNPRHKITKRGQNVTFRCDPISEHNRLYWYRQTLGQGPEFLTYFQNEAQLEKSRLLSDRFSAERPKGSFSTLEIQRTEQGDSAMYLCASSRRDTGDTEAFFGQGTRLTVV.

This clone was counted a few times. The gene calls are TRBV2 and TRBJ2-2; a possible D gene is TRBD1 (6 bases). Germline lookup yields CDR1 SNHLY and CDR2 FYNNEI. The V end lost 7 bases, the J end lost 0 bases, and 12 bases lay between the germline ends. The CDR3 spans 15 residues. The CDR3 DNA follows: TGTGCCAGCAATCAAAGGACAGCGAACACCGGGGAGCTGTTTTTT. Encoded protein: CASNQRTANTGELFF.

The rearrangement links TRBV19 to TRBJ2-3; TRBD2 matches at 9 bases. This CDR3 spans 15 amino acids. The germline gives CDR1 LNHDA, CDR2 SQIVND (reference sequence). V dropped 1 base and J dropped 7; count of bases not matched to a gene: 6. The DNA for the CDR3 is TGTGCCAGTAGTATAGGGCGGGGGGGCCTCAATACGCAGTATTTT. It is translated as CASSIGRGGLNTQYF.

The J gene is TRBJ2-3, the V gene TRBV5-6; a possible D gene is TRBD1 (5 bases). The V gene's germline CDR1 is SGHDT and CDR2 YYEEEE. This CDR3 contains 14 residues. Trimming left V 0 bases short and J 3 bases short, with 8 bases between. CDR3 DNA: TGTGCCAGCAGCTTGGATACAGGAACAGATACGCAGTATTTT. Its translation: CASSLDTGTDTQYF. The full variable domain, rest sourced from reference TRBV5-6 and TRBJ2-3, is DAGVTQSPTHLIKTRGQQVTLRCSPKSGHDTVSWYQQALGQGPQFIFQYYEEEERQRGNFPDRFSGHQFPNYSSELNVNALLLGDSALYLCASSLDTGTDTQYFGPGTRLTVL.

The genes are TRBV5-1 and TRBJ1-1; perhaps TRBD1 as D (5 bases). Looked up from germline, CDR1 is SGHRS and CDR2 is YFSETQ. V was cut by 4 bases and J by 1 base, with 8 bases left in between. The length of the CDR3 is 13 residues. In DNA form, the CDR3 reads TGCGCCAGCAGCCCGACAGCGAACACTGAAGCTTTCTTT. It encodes CASSPTANTEAFF.